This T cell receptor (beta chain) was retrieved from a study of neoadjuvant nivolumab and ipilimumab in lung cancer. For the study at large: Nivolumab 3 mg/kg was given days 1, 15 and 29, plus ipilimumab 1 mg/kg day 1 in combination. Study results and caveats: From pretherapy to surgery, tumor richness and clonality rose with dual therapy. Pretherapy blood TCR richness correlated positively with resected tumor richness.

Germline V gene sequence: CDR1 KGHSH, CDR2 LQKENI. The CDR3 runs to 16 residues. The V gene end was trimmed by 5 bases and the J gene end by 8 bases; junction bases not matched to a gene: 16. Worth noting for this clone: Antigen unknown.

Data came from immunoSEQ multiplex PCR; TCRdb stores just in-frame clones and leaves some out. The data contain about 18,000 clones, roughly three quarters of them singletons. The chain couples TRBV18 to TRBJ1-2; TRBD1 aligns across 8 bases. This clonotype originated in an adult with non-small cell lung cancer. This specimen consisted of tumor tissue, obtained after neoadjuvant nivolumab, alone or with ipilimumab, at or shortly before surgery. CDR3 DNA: TGTGCCAGCTCATCCAATCCGCCCCAGGGGGCGGGGGGCTACACCTTC. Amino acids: CASSSNPPQGAGGYTF.